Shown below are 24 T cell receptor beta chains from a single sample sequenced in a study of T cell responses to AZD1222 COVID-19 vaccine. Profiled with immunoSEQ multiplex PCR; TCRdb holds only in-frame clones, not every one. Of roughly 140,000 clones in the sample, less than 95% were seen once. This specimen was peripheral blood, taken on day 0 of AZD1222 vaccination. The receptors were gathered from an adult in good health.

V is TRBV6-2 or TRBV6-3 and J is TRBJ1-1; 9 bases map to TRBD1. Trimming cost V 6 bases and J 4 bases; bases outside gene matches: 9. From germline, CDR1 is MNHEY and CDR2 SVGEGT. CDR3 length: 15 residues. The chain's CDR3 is CASSLTGGGGTEAFF. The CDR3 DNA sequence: TGTGCCAGCAGCCTGACAGGGGGTGGCGGCACTGAAGCTTTCTTT.

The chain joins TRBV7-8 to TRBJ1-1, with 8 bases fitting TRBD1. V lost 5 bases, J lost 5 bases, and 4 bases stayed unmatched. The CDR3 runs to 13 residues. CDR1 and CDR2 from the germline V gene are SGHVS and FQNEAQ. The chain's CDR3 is CASSRRTGTEAFF. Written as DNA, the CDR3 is TGTGCCAGCAGCCGCAGGACAGGGACTGAAGCTTTCTTT.

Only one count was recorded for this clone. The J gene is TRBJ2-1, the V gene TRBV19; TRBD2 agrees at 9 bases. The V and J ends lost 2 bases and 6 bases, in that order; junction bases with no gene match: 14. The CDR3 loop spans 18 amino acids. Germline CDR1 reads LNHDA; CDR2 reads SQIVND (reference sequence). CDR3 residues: CASSIYLRTAGGLNEQFF. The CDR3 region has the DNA TGTGCCAGTAGTATATATCTTCGTACGGCGGGGGGGCTCAATGAGCAGTTCTTC.

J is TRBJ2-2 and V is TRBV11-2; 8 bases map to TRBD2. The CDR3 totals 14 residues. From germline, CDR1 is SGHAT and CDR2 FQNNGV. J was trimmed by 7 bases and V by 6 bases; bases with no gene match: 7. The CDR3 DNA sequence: TGTGCCAGCAGACTTCCGGGGGGGAACGGGGAGCTGTTTTTT. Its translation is CASRLPGGNGELFF.

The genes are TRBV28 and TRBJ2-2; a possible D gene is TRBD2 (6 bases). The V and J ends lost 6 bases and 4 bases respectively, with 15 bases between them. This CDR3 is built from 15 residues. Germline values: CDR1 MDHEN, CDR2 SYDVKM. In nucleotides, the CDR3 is TGTGCCAGCAGGGGCCCCGGGAGTCCCACCGGGGAGCTGTTTTTT. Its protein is CASRGPGSPTGELFF.

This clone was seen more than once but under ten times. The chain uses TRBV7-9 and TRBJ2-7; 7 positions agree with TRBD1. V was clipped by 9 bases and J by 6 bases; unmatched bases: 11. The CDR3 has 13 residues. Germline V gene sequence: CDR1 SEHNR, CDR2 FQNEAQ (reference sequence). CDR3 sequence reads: CARETGRGSEQYV. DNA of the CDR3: TGTGCCAGAGAGACAGGGCGAGGCAGCGAGCAGTACGTC.

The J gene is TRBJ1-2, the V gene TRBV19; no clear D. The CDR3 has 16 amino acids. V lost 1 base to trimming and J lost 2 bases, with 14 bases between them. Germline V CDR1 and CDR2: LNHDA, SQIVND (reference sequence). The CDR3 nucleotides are TGTGCCAGTAGTATAGGGTCAGGAGCACGAAACTATGGCTACACCTTC. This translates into CASSIGSGARNYGYTF.

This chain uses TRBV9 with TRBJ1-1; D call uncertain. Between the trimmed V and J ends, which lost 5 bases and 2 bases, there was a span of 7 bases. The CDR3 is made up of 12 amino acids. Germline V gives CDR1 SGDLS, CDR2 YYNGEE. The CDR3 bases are TGTGCCAGCAGAGCTCTAAACACTGAAGCTTTCTTT. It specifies CASRALNTEAFF. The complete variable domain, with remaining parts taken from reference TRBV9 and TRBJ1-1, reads DSGVTQTPKHLITATGQRVTLRCSPRSGDLSVYWYQQSLDQGLQFLIQYYNGEERAKGNILERFSAQQFPDLHSELNLSSLELGDSALYFCASRALNTEAFFGQGTRLTVV.

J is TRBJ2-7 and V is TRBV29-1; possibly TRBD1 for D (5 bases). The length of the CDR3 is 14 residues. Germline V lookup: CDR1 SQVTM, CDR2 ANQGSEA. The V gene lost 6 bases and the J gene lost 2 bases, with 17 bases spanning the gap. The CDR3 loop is CSVADSSTAYEQYV. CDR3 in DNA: TGCAGCGTCGCAGACAGTAGTACAGCCTACGAGCAGTACGTC.

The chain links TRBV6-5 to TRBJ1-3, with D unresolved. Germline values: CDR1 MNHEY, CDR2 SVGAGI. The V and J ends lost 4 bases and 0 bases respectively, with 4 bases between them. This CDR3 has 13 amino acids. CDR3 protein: CASSWDSGNTIYF. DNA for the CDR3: TGTGCCAGCAGTTGGGACTCTGGAAACACCATATATTTT.

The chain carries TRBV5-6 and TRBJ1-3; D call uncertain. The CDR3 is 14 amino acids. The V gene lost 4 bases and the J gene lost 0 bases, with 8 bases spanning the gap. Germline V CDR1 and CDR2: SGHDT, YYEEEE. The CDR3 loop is CASSAVSSGNTIYF. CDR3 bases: TGTGCCAGCAGCGCCGTTAGCTCTGGAAACACCATATATTTT.

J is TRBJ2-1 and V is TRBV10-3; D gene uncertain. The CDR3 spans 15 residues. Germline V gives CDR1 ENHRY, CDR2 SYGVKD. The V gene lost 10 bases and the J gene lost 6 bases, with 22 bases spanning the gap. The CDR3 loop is CATKSLEKNSNEQFF. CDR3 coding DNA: TGTGCCACCAAGTCTCTGGAAAAAAATAGCAATGAGCAGTTCTTC.

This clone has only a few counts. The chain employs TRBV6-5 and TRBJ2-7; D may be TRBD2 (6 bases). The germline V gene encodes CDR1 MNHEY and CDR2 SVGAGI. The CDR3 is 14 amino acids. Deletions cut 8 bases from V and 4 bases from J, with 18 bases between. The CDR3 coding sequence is TGTGCCAGCGAGAGTGGAGGGTCAGGGTACGAGCAGTACGTC. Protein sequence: CASESGGSGYEQYV.

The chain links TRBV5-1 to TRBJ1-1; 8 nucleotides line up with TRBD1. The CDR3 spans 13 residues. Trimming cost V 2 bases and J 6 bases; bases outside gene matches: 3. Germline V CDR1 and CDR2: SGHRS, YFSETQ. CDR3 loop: CASSLDRGAEAFF. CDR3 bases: TGCGCCAGCAGCTTAGACAGGGGCGCTGAAGCTTTCTTT.

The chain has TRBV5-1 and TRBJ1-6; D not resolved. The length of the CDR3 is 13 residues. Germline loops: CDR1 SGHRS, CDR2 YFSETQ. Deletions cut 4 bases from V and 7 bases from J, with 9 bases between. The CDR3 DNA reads TGCGCCAGCAGCGCAGGCGTCAATTCACCCCTCCACTTT. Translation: CASSAGVNSPLHF.

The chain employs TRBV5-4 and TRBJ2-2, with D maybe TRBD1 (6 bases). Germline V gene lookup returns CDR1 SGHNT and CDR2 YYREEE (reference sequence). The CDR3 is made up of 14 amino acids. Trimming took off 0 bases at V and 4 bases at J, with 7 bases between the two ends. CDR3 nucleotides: TGTGCCAGCAGCTTGGACAGGGCCACCGGGGAGCTGTTTTTT. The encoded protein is CASSLDRATGELFF.

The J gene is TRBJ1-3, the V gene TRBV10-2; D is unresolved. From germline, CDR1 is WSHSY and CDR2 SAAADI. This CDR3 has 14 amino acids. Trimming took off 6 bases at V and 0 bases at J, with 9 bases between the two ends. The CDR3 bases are TGCGCCAGCAGAGCAACTAACTCTGGAAACACCATATATTTT. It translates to CASRATNSGNTIYF.

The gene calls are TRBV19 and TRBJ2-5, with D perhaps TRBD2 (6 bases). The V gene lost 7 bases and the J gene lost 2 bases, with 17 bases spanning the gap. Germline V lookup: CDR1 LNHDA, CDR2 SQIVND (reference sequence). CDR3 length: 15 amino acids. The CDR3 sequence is CASTARRGRQETQYF. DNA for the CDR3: TGTGCCAGTACCGCCCGCCGGGGGAGGCAAGAGACCCAGTACTTC.

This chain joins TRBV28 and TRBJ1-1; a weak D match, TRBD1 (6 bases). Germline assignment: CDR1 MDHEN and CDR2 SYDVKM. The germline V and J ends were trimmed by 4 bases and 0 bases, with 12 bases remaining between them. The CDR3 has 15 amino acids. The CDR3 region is CASSSYRELNTEAFF. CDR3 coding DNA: TGTGCCAGCAGTTCCTACAGGGAACTGAACACTGAAGCTTTCTTT.

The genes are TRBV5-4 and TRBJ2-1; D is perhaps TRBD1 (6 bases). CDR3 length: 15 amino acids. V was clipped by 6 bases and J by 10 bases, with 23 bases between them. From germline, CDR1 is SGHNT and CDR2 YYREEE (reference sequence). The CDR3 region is CASTTGGAGVEEQFF. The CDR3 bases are TGTGCCAGCACAACTGGGGGTGCAGGGGTCGAGGAGCAGTTCTTC.

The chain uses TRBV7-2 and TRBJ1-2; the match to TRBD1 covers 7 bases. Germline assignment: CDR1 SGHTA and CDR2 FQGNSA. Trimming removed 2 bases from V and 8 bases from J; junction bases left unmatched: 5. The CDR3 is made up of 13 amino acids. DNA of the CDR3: TGTGCCAGCAGCTTAAGCAGGGGGAGAGGCTACACCTTC. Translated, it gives CASSLSRGRGYTF.

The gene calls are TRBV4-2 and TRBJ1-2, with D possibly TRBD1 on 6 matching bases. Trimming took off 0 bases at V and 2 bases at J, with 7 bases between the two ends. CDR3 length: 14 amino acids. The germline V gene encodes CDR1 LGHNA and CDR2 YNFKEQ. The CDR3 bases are TGTGCCAGCAGCCAAGATGGGGGCAACTATGGCTACACCTTC. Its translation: CASSQDGGNYGYTF.

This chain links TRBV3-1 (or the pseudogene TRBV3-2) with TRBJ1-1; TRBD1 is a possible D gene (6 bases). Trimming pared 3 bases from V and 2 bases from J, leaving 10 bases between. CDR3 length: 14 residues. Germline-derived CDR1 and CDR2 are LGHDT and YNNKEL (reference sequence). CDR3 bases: TGTGCCAGCAGCCAGTCGGACAGTAACACTGAAGCTTTCTTT. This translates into CASSQSDSNTEAFF.

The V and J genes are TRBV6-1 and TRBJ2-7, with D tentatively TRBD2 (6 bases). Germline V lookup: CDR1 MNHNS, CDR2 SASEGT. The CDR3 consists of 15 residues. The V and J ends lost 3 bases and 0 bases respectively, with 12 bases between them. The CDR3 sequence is CASSEDYPFSYEQYV. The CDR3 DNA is TGTGCCAGCAGTGAGGACTACCCATTCTCCTACGAGCAGTACGTC.